The present T cell receptor beta chain was sequenced within a study of T cells in Graves' hyperthyroidism and ophthalmopathy. Exclusion of patients followed from uncontrolled infection, other autoimmune disease, pregnancy or lactation. RNA transcripts gave rise to amplified TCR beta CDR3 regions. Researchers ran a first-round RT-PCR on the TCR CDR3 using the HTBI primer set. One entry per CDR3 protein, called by TCRdb with MiXCR from the multiplex PCR reads. The data show a few hundred thousand distinct CDR3 sequences, with roughly 15% seen just once and about an eighth held by the top ten. The length of the CDR3 is 16 residues. CDR1 is LGHDT and CDR2 is YNNKEL in the germline V gene (reference sequence). V dropped 2 bases and J dropped 5 bases, with 16 bases sitting between them. This clonotype was found many times.

This chain connects TRBV3-1 to TRBJ1-3; D possibly corresponds to TRBD1 (6 bases). What was sequenced was blood. The clonotype was recovered from a woman aged 40 to 49 with Graves' hyperthyroidism that later progressed to Graves' ophthalmopathy. The CDR3 reads CASSQTVTGPRNTIYF. The CDR3 nucleotides are TGTGCCAGCAGCCAAACAGTGACAGGCCCGAGAAACACCATATATTTT.